The clone carrying this T cell receptor beta chain has ten or more counts. The antigen is not known. The CDR3 sequence is 16 residues long. Each CDR3 protein gets one entry after TCRdb re-called the PCR reads with MiXCR. The sample has 250,000 to 400,000 distinct CDR3 sequences, around 21% seen once. The data were taken from a study of molecular identifiers for immune sequencing clone quantification. Study findings and constraints: Identical TCR molecules can share a barcode, and this sharing could underestimate highly expanded clone sizes.

The rearrangement links TRBV21-1 to TRBJ2-5; TRBD1, the table's D call, lacks a check against the DNA. TRBV21-1 is a pseudogene. The sequence came from a human donor in good health. Some libraries in this study had Jurkat cell RNA spiked in. Source material: naive CD8+ T cells from blood, with Jurkat cell RNA spiked in. Subset of the sample: FACS-sorted CD8+CD4-CCR7+CD45RA+ naive T cells. In DNA form, the CDR3 reads TGTGCCAGCAGCAAAGCCGAAAGGACAGCCGGAAAGACCCAGTACTTC. The encoded protein is CASSKAERTAGKTQYF.